These 3 T cell receptor beta chains were all obtained from the same sample, sequenced in a study of cytomegalovirus exposure and HLA in healthy donors. Amplification used 60 Vbeta primers and 13 Jbeta primers. Sequencing used immunoSEQ multiplex PCR; TCRdb keeps in-frame clones, though not all of them. The data show 65,000 to 70,000 clones, with about 73% seen just once and approximately 10% held by the top ten. The sample was PBMCs. The origin of the receptors is a young woman in good health and CMV-seronegative.

The sample holds a few counts of this clone. This sequence joins TRBV25-1 and TRBJ1-5; perhaps TRBD1 as D (6 bases). Germline lookup yields CDR1 MGHDK and CDR2 SYGVNS. The CDR3 extends over 13 amino acids. V gave up 8 bases and J gave up 1 base, with 9 bases separating them. CDR3 in amino acids: CASRQGSNQPQHF. The CDR3 DNA reads as TGTGCCAGCCGTCAGGGGAGCAATCAGCCCCAGCATTTT. Full variable domain (remainder filled in from reference TRBV25-1 and TRBJ1-5): EADIYQTPRYLVIGTGKKITLECSQTMGHDKMYWYQQDPGMELHLIHYSYGVNSTEKGDLSSESTVSRIRTEHFPLTLESARPSHTSQYLCASRQGSNQPQHFGDGTRLSIL.

The genes are TRBV29-1 and TRBJ1-1; perhaps TRBD1 as D (6 bases). V shed 5 bases and J shed 1 base, with 14 bases lying between them. From germline, CDR1 is SQVTM and CDR2 ANQGSEA. The CDR3 is 14 residues long. The CDR3 DNA follows: TGCAGCGTTAAAAAAGGACAGAGGAACACTGAAGCTTTCTTT. Protein: CSVKKGQRNTEAFF.

There are a few counts of this clone. The V and J genes are TRBV7-9 and TRBJ2-5; possibly TRBD2 for D (5 bases). Germline V gene lookup returns CDR1 SEHNR and CDR2 FQNEAQ (reference sequence). The germline V and J ends were trimmed by 4 bases and 12 bases, with 12 bases remaining between them. This CDR3 comprises 11 residues. This chain's CDR3 is CASSSTGSKYF. The CDR3 coding sequence is TGTGCCAGCAGCTCAACGGGATCCAAGTACTTC. Variable domain in full (rest from reference TRBV7-9 and TRBJ2-5): DTGVSQNPRHKITKRGQNVTFRCDPISEHNRLYWYRQTLGQGPEFLTYFQNEAQLEKSRLLSDRFSAERPKGSFSTLEIQRTEQGDSAMYLCASSSTGSKYFGPGTRLLVL.